Listed here are 24 T cell receptor beta chains from one sample, sequenced in a study of cytomegalovirus exposure and HLA in healthy donors. PCR employed 60 Vbeta and 13 Jbeta primers. Clones were read by immunoSEQ multiplex PCR, and TCRdb kept only the in-frame ones, dropping some. The repertoire holds about 64,000 clones, around four fifths seen once, with roughly 5% in the top ten. Sequenced input: PBMCs. The receptors were sampled from a male donor in good health and CMV-seropositive.

This clone was seen once. This chain links TRBV27 with TRBJ2-2; D ambiguous. This CDR3 has 14 residues. V was clipped by 0 bases and J by 9 bases, with 11 bases between them. From germline, CDR1 is MNHEY and CDR2 SMNVEV (reference sequence). The CDR3 sequence: CASSLSSGERELFF. The CDR3 coding sequence is TGTGCCAGCAGTTTATCGTCGGGTGAGAGGGAGCTGTTTTTT.

This clone has ten or more counts. The rearrangement joins TRBV6-1 to TRBJ1-1; D uncertain. The CDR3 is 13 amino acids. The germline CDR1 and CDR2 sequences are MNHNS and SASEGT. V lost 1 base and J lost 5, with 8 bases in between. The CDR3 bases are TGTGCCAGCAGTGAAGGGCCGTGGACTGAAGCTTTCTTT. This translates into CASSEGPWTEAFF.

The CDR3 DNA sequence: TGTGCCAGCAGCTCCGGGTTTGTACCTTCCTACGAGCAGTACTTC. Translated: CASSSGFVPSYEQYF. This chain joins TRBV7-9 and TRBJ2-7; D gene ambiguous. V lost 4 bases and J lost 1, with 14 bases in between. This CDR3 is built from 15 residues. Germline CDR1 SEHNR, CDR2 FQNEAQ (reference sequence).

As for this clone: A junction boundary mismatches the germline segment, possibly from a read error. This chain connects TRBV7-9 to TRBJ2-7; D is undetermined. CDR1 is SEHNR and CDR2 is FQNEAQ in the germline V gene (reference sequence). The CDR3 extends over 12 amino acids. The CDR3 loop is CSSSLNAPEQYF. CDR3 bases: TGTTCCAGCAGCCTAAATGCACCCGAGCAGTACTTC.

The genes are TRBV2 and TRBJ2-1; 7 nucleotides line up with TRBD1. Germline CDR1 SNHLY, CDR2 FYNNEI. The trim removed 4 bases at V and 7 bases at J, leaving 10 bases unmatched. CDR3 length: 15 amino acids. The CDR3 loop reads CASSARPGTENEQFF. The CDR3 coding sequence is TGTGCCAGCAGTGCCCGTCCCGGGACAGAGAATGAGCAGTTCTTC.

As to this clone: Other DNA sequences in the same sample also yield this CDR3. The V call is TRBV30, the J call TRBJ1-3, with TRBD1 as a possible D gene (5 bases). Trimming left V 0 bases short and J 0 bases short, with 9 bases between. CDR3 length: 15 amino acids. The V gene's germline CDR1 is GTSNPN and CDR2 SVGIG (reference sequence). The CDR3: CAWSVHGGSGNTIYF. The CDR3 DNA follows: TGTGCCTGGAGTGTACACGGGGGCTCTGGAAACACCATATATTTT. The variable domain in full, completed from reference TRBV30 and TRBJ1-3, reads SQTIHQWPATLVQPVGSPLSLECTVEGTSNPNLYWYRQAAGRGLQLLFYSVGIGQISSEVPQNLSASRPQDRQFILSSKKLLLSDSGFYLCAWSVHGGSGNTIYFGEGSWLTVV.

The gene calls are TRBV13 and TRBJ2-5, with D unclear. The J call may be in error: the DNA end matches TRBJ2-7 better. Germline CDR1 and CDR2: PRHDT and FYEKMQ (reference sequence). The CDR3 length is 13 residues. CDR3 DNA: TGTGCCAGCAGCCCCCATTTGTTGCACGAGCAGTACTTC. Its translation: CASSPHLLHEQYF.

As for this clone: One junction end disagrees with the germline gene, perhaps due to a read error. The J gene is TRBJ2-6, the V gene TRBV7-2, with D possibly matching TRBD1 (5 bases). The CDR3 sequence is 19 residues long. Germline CDR1 SGHTA, CDR2 FQGNSA. Here the CDR3 reads CASSLSPIGRNSGANVLAF. The CDR3 bases are TGTGCCAGCAGCTTAAGTCCGATCGGGCGGAACTCTGGGGCCAACGTCCTGGCTTTC.

V usage is TRBV5-8 and J usage is TRBJ2-7, with 8 bases that match TRBD1. Germline trimming cut 0 bases from V and 3 bases from J; bases unmatched to any gene: 2. This CDR3 is built from 14 residues. Germline CDR1 reads SGHTS; CDR2 reads YDEGEE. DNA for the CDR3: TGTGCCAGCAGCTTGGGACAGGGGATCTACGAGCAGTACTTC. As protein: CASSLGQGIYEQYF.

This rearrangement joins TRBV7-9 to TRBJ1-2, with a weak D call TRBD1 (5 bases). Germline-derived CDR1 and CDR2 are SEHNR and FQNEAQ (reference sequence). V lost 7 bases and J lost 8, with 20 bases in between. The CDR3 sequence is 14 residues long. The CDR3 DNA follows: TGTGCCAGCAACCTCCAGGGTCTTGGAGGGGGCTACACCTTC. Amino acids: CASNLQGLGGGYTF.

The J gene is TRBJ1-2, the V gene TRBV5-6; 9 bases are shared with TRBD1. After removal of 1 base from V and 6 bases from J, the junction contained 1 base not matched to a gene. This CDR3 spans 13 amino acids. Germline lookup yields CDR1 SGHDT and CDR2 YYEEEE. CDR3 region: CASSLTGGHGYTF. The CDR3 coding sequence is TGTGCCAGCAGCTTGACAGGGGGCCATGGCTACACCTTC.

This clone was observed a few times. The V and J genes are TRBV19 and TRBJ1-2; the match to TRBD1 covers 10 bases. Germline V lookup: CDR1 LNHDA, CDR2 SQIVND (reference sequence). After removal of 4 bases from V and 6 bases from J, the junction contained 5 bases not matched to a gene. This CDR3 has 14 residues. CDR3 protein: CASSTWTGGDGYTF. The DNA for the CDR3 is TGTGCCAGTAGTACCTGGACAGGGGGGGATGGCTACACCTTC.

The V call is TRBV7-9, the J call TRBJ1-4; no reliable D call. V lost 5 bases to trimming and J lost 3 bases, with 16 bases between them. Germline V gene sequence: CDR1 SEHNR, CDR2 FQNEAQ (reference sequence). The CDR3 has 16 amino acids. In DNA form, the CDR3 reads TGTGCCAGCAGCCCACGATCCCCCGGGGCTAATGAAAAACTGTTTTTT. It translates to CASSPRSPGANEKLFF.

The CDR3 sequence: CASSSRWAEQFF. The CDR3 DNA sequence: TGTGCCAGCAGCTCCAGATGGGCTGAGCAGTTCTTC. This rearrangement joins TRBV7-9 to TRBJ2-1; D not certain. The CDR3 spans 12 residues. Germline loops: CDR1 SEHNR, CDR2 FQNEAQ (reference sequence). The V and J ends lost 4 bases and 9 bases respectively, with 10 bases between them.

This clone was observed a single time. The V call is TRBV20-1, the J call TRBJ2-3; D is undetermined. V was clipped by 6 bases and J by 4 bases, with 5 bases between them. CDR1 is DFQATT, CDR2 SNEGSKA, per germline (reference sequence). The length of the CDR3 is 10 residues. CDR3 DNA: TGCAGTGCCCCCTCAGATACGCAGTATTTT. Protein sequence: CSAPSDTQYF.

This clone was observed a few times. The chain combines TRBV5-1 with TRBJ2-1; 7 bases agree with TRBD2. V was pared by 6 bases and J by 1 base, with 10 bases of the junction left unmatched. Germline loops: CDR1 SGHRS, CDR2 YFSETQ. This CDR3 is built from 16 residues. The CDR3 loop reads CASTHGGDPSYNEQFF. CDR3 DNA sequence: TGCGCCAGCACCCATGGGGGGGACCCGTCCTACAATGAGCAGTTCTTC.

About this clone: This sample includes further DNA sequences coding for the same CDR3. The chain has TRBV29-1 and TRBJ2-3, with 7 positions matching TRBD2. CDR3 length equals 12 residues. CDR1 SQVTM and CDR2 ANQGSEA come from the germline V gene. Trimming removed 6 bases from V and 6 bases from J; junction bases left unmatched: 6. In DNA, the CDR3 is TGCAGCGTCGAGGAGGGAGGGGATACGCAGTATTTT. It encodes CSVEEGGDTQYF.

A note on this clone: At one of its ends the junction is not consistent with the germline gene, which may arise from a read error. The chain carries TRBV7-8 and TRBJ1-1, with a possible D match to TRBD1 (6 bases). Germline CDR1 is SGHVS and CDR2 is FQNEAQ. CDR3 length: 16 amino acids. The CDR3 loop reads CASSQGPTGLKTEAFF. In nucleotides, the CDR3 is TGTGCCAGCAGCCAAGGACCTACAGGGTTGAAGACTGAAGCTTTCTTT.

In nucleotides, the CDR3 is TGTGCCAGCACGCTAGCGGGGAGCACAGATACGCAGTATTTT. It encodes CASTLAGSTDTQYF. This chain links TRBV19 with TRBJ2-3; the match to TRBD2 covers 9 bases. V lost 9 bases and J lost 0; bases outside the gene matches: 4. This CDR3 is 14 amino acids long. From germline, CDR1 is LNHDA and CDR2 SQIVND (reference sequence). The complete variable domain, with remaining parts taken from reference TRBV19 and TRBJ2-3, reads DGGITQSPKYLFRKEGQNVTLSCEQNLNHDAMYWYRQDPGQGLRLIYYSQIVNDFQKGDIAEGYSVSREKKESFPLTVTSAQKNPTAFYLCASTLAGSTDTQYFGPGTRLTVL.

This rearrangement joins TRBV6-6 to TRBJ1-2, with unresolved D. The CDR3 has 12 residues. Germline V gene lookup returns CDR1 MNHNY and CDR2 SVGAGI (reference sequence). V lost 0 bases to trimming and J lost 8 bases, with 7 bases between them. The CDR3 DNA reads as TGTGCCAGCAGTTACTCGCCAGGAGGCTACACCTTC. It specifies CASSYSPGGYTF.

This sequence joins TRBV25-1 and TRBJ2-1, with TRBD2 identical over 10 bases. Losses at the gene ends were 2 bases for V and 7 bases for J; bases not matched to a gene: 8. This CDR3 comprises 16 residues. In germline, CDR1 is MGHDK, CDR2 SYGVNS. The CDR3 protein is CASSEIAGGRGNEQFF. In DNA form, the CDR3 reads TGTGCCAGCAGTGAAATAGCGGGGGGTAGAGGTAATGAGCAGTTCTTC.

The genes are TRBV12-5 and TRBJ2-1; 15 nucleotides match TRBD2. Germline loops: CDR1 LGHNT, CDR2 FRNRAP. This CDR3 is 19 amino acids long. With V trimmed by 2 bases and J by 7 bases, 12 bases remained unmatched. CDR3 sequence: CASGLRGLAGGRPGNEQFF. CDR3 DNA: TGTGCTAGTGGTTTGCGTGGACTAGCGGGGGGGAGACCTGGGAATGAGCAGTTCTTC.

This chain uses TRBV27 with TRBJ1-2; TRBD1 might be the D (5 bases). The CDR3 runs to 13 residues. The V gene's germline CDR1 is MNHEY and CDR2 SMNVEV (reference sequence). V was pared by 6 bases and J by 3 bases, with 11 bases between. CDR3 sequence: CASSPSGHYGYTF. The CDR3 DNA reads as TGTGCCAGCAGCCCGTCAGGGCACTATGGCTACACCTTC.

J is TRBJ2-7 and V is TRBV7-8; 7 bases are a match to TRBD1. With V trimmed by 5 bases and J by 7 bases, 8 bases remained unmatched. Germline V gives CDR1 SGHVS, CDR2 FQNEAQ. This CDR3 region has 13 residues. DNA of the CDR3: TGTGCCAGCAGCCCGCGACAGGGTTGGGAGCAGTACTTC. This sequence encodes CASSPRQGWEQYF.